A single sample is the source of the 30 T cell receptor beta chains below, sequenced in a study of human T cells and chemical hapten exposure. The sample's time point: patch test 2, 6 weeks after DPC sensitization. Treatment meaning: therapeutic diphenylcyclopropenone sensitization with weekly scalp DPC. TCRdb passed the RACE reads through MiXCR, listing each CDR3 protein once. The sample contains roughly 52,000 distinct CDR3 sequences, around 9.4% of which appear only once. The input for sequencing was whole blood, taken in connection with sensitization to the hapten diphenylcyclopropenone (DPC). The source is a woman aged 45-60 years with alopecia areata. Some clones in this sample may be carry-over from other donors' samples.

This clonotype came up a few times. This chain connects TRBV29-1 to TRBJ1-1; D not resolved. Trimming took 4 bases from V and 2 from J, leaving 14 bases between them. Looked up from germline, CDR1 is SQVTM and CDR2 is ANQGSEA. The CDR3 extends over 14 amino acids. CDR3 residues: CSVVAERLNTEAFF. DNA for the CDR3: TGCAGCGTTGTTGCTGAGCGTCTCAACACTGAAGCTTTCTTT.

This clonotype was counted many times. The genes are TRBV18 and TRBJ2-1, with D uncertain. The CDR3 runs to 13 residues. From germline, CDR1 is KGHSH and CDR2 LQKENI. The V gene lost 4 bases and the J gene lost 4 bases, with 8 bases spanning the gap. DNA for the CDR3: TGTGCCAGCTCACAATCCATGTACAATGAGCAGTTCTTC. Translation gives CASSQSMYNEQFF.

In its sample, this clonotype was seen a few times. V is TRBV20-1 and J is TRBJ2-4; D remains unclear. The CDR3 loop spans 14 amino acids. V was cut by 4 bases and J by 0 bases, with 10 bases left in between. CDR1 is DFQATT, CDR2 SNEGSKA, per germline (reference sequence). The CDR3 nucleotides read TGCAGTGCTACAACGGACGTAGCCAAAAACATTCAGTACTTC. Translating it yields CSATTDVAKNIQYF.

V is TRBV27 and J is TRBJ1-5; D unresolved. This CDR3 comprises 17 residues. Germline lookup yields CDR1 MNHEY and CDR2 SMNVEV (reference sequence). V dropped 4 bases and J dropped 0 bases, with 16 bases sitting between them. The CDR3 reads CASSSGTDGDSNQPQHF. As DNA, the CDR3 is TGTGCCAGCAGTTCAGGCACCGACGGAGATAGCAATCAGCCCCAGCATTTT.

At least ten counts were recorded for this clonotype. CDR3 residues: CSARAGLPGRAFF. The CDR3 DNA reads as TGCAGTGCTAGAGCGGGGCTCCCGGGGAGAGCTTTCTTT. This chain uses TRBV20-1 with TRBJ1-1, with D maybe TRBD1 (5 bases). The CDR3 extends over 13 amino acids. Trimming removed 1 base from V and 10 bases from J, with 16 bases in between. Germline CDR1 and CDR2: DFQATT and SNEGSKA (reference sequence).

The sample holds many counts of this clonotype. This sequence joins TRBV27 and TRBJ1-3, with D unresolved. V was shortened by 0 bases and J by 0 bases, with 6 bases between the two germline ends. The length of the CDR3 is 15 residues. CDR1 and CDR2 from the germline V gene are MNHEY and SMNVEV (reference sequence). The CDR3, as DNA: TGTGCCAGCAGTTTATCCCGATTCTCTGGAAACACCATATATTTT. Amino acid sequence: CASSLSRFSGNTIYF.

This clonotype was picked up many times. CDR3 in amino acids: CASRNGAEGTEAFF. The DNA for the CDR3 is TGTGCCAGCCGCAACGGGGCGGAGGGCACTGAAGCTTTCTTT. The rearrangement joins TRBV6-4 to TRBJ1-1, with D possibly TRBD1 on 5 matching bases. Trimming took 8 bases from V and 4 from J, leaving 17 bases between them. CDR1 and CDR2 (germline): MRHNA, SNTAGT. The CDR3 contains 14 residues.

As to this clonotype: This likely traces to a read error, being one base from a far larger clone. J is TRBJ2-5 and V is TRBV7-2; D is unclear. There are 11 residues in the CDR3. V was trimmed by 1 base and J by 4 bases, leaving 1 base between them. Looked up from germline, CDR1 is SGHTA and CDR2 is FQGNSA. CDR3 nucleotides: TGTGCCAGCAGCTTAGTAGAGACCCAGTACTTC. This codes for CASSLVETQYF.

This clonotype was seen ten or more times. The chain links TRBV4-3 to TRBJ1-6; D unclear. The V gene lost 3 bases and the J gene lost 10 bases, with 13 bases spanning the gap. This CDR3 comprises 14 residues. The germline gives CDR1 LGHNA, CDR2 YSLEER. The CDR3: CASSQGSVISPLHF. DNA for the CDR3: TGCGCCAGCAGCCAGGGGTCGGTAATCTCACCCCTCCACTTT.

The table lists this clonotype with a few counts. V is TRBV28 and J is TRBJ1-4; D is ambiguous. Germline CDR1 MDHEN, CDR2 SYDVKM. The CDR3 has 15 amino acids. Trimming removed 5 bases from V and 8 bases from J, with 18 bases in between. The CDR3 nucleotides are TGTGCCAGCAGTCCGGGCAGCGCCCTAGGAGAAAAACTGTTTTTT. Translating gives CASSPGSALGEKLFF.

This clonotype was observed at least ten times. The chain employs TRBV7-2 and TRBJ1-1; D ambiguous. CDR3 length equals 14 residues. Per germline, CDR1 SGHTA and CDR2 FQGNSA. V gave up 2 bases and J gave up 1 base, with 8 bases separating them. CDR3 nucleotides: TGTGCCAGCAGCTTAAGAGGGCGGAACACTGAAGCTTTCTTT. It specifies CASSLRGRNTEAFF. Full variable domain (rest looked up from reference TRBV7-2 and TRBJ1-1): GAGVSQSPSNKVTEKGKDVELRCDPISGHTALYWYRQSLGQGLEFLIYFQGNSAPDKSGLPSDRFSAERTGGSVSTLTIQRTQQEDSAVYLCASSLRGRNTEAFFGQGTRLTVV.

The chain uses TRBV7-9 and TRBJ2-5; D remains unclear. Germline V gene data show CDR1 as SEHNR and CDR2 as FQNEAQ (reference sequence). Deletions cut 1 base from V and 1 base from J, with 10 bases between. This CDR3 is 15 amino acids long. The CDR3 loop is CASSLVKGRQETQYF. CDR3 sequence (DNA): TGTGCCAGCAGCTTAGTTAAAGGCCGCCAAGAGACCCAGTACTTC.

In this sample, this clonotype turned up many times. The V gene is TRBV5-1, the J gene TRBJ2-5, with no clear D. Looked up from germline, CDR1 is SGHRS and CDR2 is YFSETQ. The germline V and J ends were trimmed by 0 bases and 1 base, with 7 bases remaining between them. This CDR3 is 14 amino acids long. The CDR3 DNA follows: TGCGCCAGCAGCTTGGGAGCTATCCAAGAGACCCAGTACTTC. It yields the protein CASSLGAIQETQYF.

There are a few counts of this clonotype. The chain carries TRBV5-1 and TRBJ2-2; D is undetermined. The CDR3 has 14 residues. CDR1 is SGHRS and CDR2 is YFSETQ in the germline V gene. With 0 bases removed from V and 6 bases from J, the gap between germline ends came to 9 bases. In nucleotides, the CDR3 is TGCGCCAGCAGCTTGGGGCTGGATCCCGGGGAGCTGTTTTTT. Amino acids: CASSLGLDPGELFF.

This clonotype was seen only a few times. The CDR3 loop is CASSFVEKETQYF. The CDR3 DNA reads as TGTGCCAGCAGCTTTGTAGAGAAAGAGACCCAGTACTTC. The genes are TRBV7-2 and TRBJ2-5; no clear D gene. This CDR3 spans 13 amino acids. Trimming shortened V by 3 bases and J by 3 bases, and 8 bases separated the two germline ends. The germline gives CDR1 SGHTA, CDR2 FQGNSA.

The chain links TRBV29-1 to TRBJ1-2; D is perhaps TRBD1 (6 bases). Germline loops: CDR1 SQVTM, CDR2 ANQGSEA. The V and J ends lost 4 bases and 4 bases respectively, with 10 bases between them. The CDR3 consists of 12 residues. CDR3 in amino acids: CSVGGRGYGYTF. The CDR3 nucleotides are TGCAGCGTTGGTGGCAGGGGCTATGGCTACACCTTC.

In its sample, this clonotype was seen many times. The rearrangement uses TRBV12-3 or TRBV12-4 and TRBJ1-6; 7 bases map to TRBD1. The V and J ends lost 5 bases and 4 bases, in that order; junction bases with no gene match: 2. The CDR3 loop spans 14 amino acids. CDR3 sequence (DNA): TGTGCCAGCAGTCGGGACAGTTATAATTCACCCCTCCACTTT. Translated, it gives CASSRDSYNSPLHF.

This clonotype was detected only a few times. The V and J genes are TRBV28 and TRBJ2-3, with 8 bases that match TRBD1. The CDR3 consists of 17 residues. The V gene end was trimmed by 3 bases and the J gene end by 11 bases; junction bases not matched to a gene: 19. The V gene's germline CDR1 is MDHEN and CDR2 SYDVKM. In nucleotides, the CDR3 is TGTGCCAGCAGTTTCTCCCTGTGGGGAGCGAACAGGGGGATGCAGTATTTT. It is translated as CASSFSLWGANRGMQYF. Looking up the rest from reference TRBV28 and TRBJ2-3 gives the full variable domain: DVKVTQSSRYLVKRTGEKVFLECVQDMDHENMFWYRQDPGLGLRLIYFSYDVKMKEKGDIPEGYSVSREKKERFSLILESASTNQTSMYLCASSFSLWGANRGMQYFGPGTRLTVL.

Ten or more counts support this clonotype. J is TRBJ1-2 and V is TRBV6-5; TRBD1 agrees at 9 bases. J was trimmed by 5 bases and V by 6 bases; bases with no gene match: 10. From germline, CDR1 is MNHEY and CDR2 SVGAGI. The CDR3 is 15 residues long. The CDR3 loop reads CASSKLTGGGYGYTF. The DNA for the CDR3 is TGTGCCAGCAGCAAACTGACAGGGGGAGGGTATGGCTACACCTTC.

The gene calls are TRBV10-1 and TRBJ2-3; 9 positions match TRBD2. After removal of 11 bases from V and 9 bases from J, the junction contained 18 bases not matched to a gene. Germline V gene lookup returns CDR1 WNHNN and CDR2 SYGVQD (reference sequence). The CDR3 extends over 15 amino acids. In nucleotides, the CDR3 is TGCGCCTTCACCAATCCTAGCGGGAATCGAAGGACGCAGTATTTT. This codes for CAFTNPSGNRRTQYF.

The V and J genes are TRBV6-2 or TRBV6-3 and TRBJ2-1, with TRBD2 identical over 9 bases. The CDR3 runs to 16 residues. Germline trimming cut 4 bases from V and 5 bases from J; bases unmatched to any gene: 9. CDR1 MNHEY and CDR2 SVGEGT come from the germline V gene. CDR3 residues: CASSSMTSGNHNEQFF. The CDR3 nucleotides read TGTGCCAGCAGTTCCATGACTAGCGGCAACCACAATGAGCAGTTCTTC.

This clonotype was detected many times. This CDR3 reads CAIGEGFNYGYTF. The CDR3 DNA reads TGTGCCATCGGAGAAGGATTTAACTATGGCTACACCTTC. The chain uses TRBV6-2 or TRBV6-3 and TRBJ1-2; D gene unclear. Germline loops: CDR1 MNHEY, CDR2 SVGEGT. V lost 10 bases, J lost 1 base, and 13 bases lay in between. The CDR3 sequence is 13 residues long.

The sample holds a few counts of this clonotype. The chain recombines TRBV28 with TRBJ2-7; D possibly matches TRBD1 or TRBD2 (5 bases each). The germline gives CDR1 MDHEN, CDR2 SYDVKM. Deletions cut 7 bases from V and 4 bases from J, with 23 bases between. There are 16 residues in the CDR3. The CDR3 DNA sequence: TGTGCCAGCATTACAAGCCGGGACGCAAGTGTATACGAGCAGTACTTC. Protein: CASITSRDASVYEQYF. The full variable domain, its missing parts supplied by reference TRBV28 and TRBJ2-7, is DVKVTQSSRYLVKRTGEKVFLECVQDMDHENMFWYRQDPGLGLRLIYFSYDVKMKEKGDIPEGYSVSREKKERFSLILESASTNQTSMYLCASITSRDASVYEQYFGPGTRLTVT.

This clonotype has at least ten counts. V and J are TRBV24-1 and TRBJ1-5; 10 positions agree with TRBD1. CDR1 and CDR2 (germline): KGHDR, SFDVKD. The V gene end was trimmed by 9 bases and the J gene end by 2 bases; junction bases not matched to a gene: 6. This CDR3 is built from 15 residues. Here the CDR3 reads CATGDRGRGNQPQHF. The CDR3 DNA follows: TGTGCCACCGGCGACAGGGGGCGAGGCAATCAGCCCCAGCATTTT.

The sample holds many counts of this clonotype. The chain uses TRBV7-2 and TRBJ1-2; D call uncertain. The CDR3 loop spans 14 amino acids. Per germline, CDR1 SGHTA and CDR2 FQGNSA. Trimming took 5 bases from V and 2 from J, leaving 12 bases between them. CDR3 in DNA: TGTGCCAGCAGCCCCACGTGGGGAAACTATGGCTACACCTTC. This gives the protein CASSPTWGNYGYTF.

This clonotype was counted many times. The chain is built from TRBV5-4 and TRBJ1-2; possibly TRBD1 for D (5 bases). V lost 4 bases and J 6 bases, leaving 13 bases between the germline ends. This CDR3 has 13 residues. Per germline, CDR1 SGHNT and CDR2 YYREEE (reference sequence). CDR3 region: CASSLGEGDGYTF. As DNA, the CDR3 is TGTGCCAGCAGCCTGGGGGAGGGTGATGGCTACACCTTC.

V and J are TRBV7-2 and TRBJ1-1, with D possibly being TRBD1 (6 bases). The CDR3 loop spans 12 amino acids. Trimming removed 6 bases at V and 7 bases at J, with 12 bases between. The germline CDR1 and CDR2 sequences are SGHTA and FQGNSA. CDR3 nucleotide sequence: TGTGCCAGCAGTTTACAGGGAAATGAAGCTTTCTTT. It encodes CASSLQGNEAFF. Supplemented by reference TRBV7-2 and TRBJ1-1, the full variable domain reads GAGVSQSPSNKVTEKGKDVELRCDPISGHTALYWYRQSLGQGLEFLIYFQGNSAPDKSGLPSDRFSAERTGGSVSTLTIQRTQQEDSAVYLCASSLQGNEAFFGQGTRLTVV.

This clonotype has at least ten counts. This chain's CDR3 is CASSFRGGTGYSTDTQYF. The DNA for the CDR3 is TGTGCCAGCAGCTTCCGCGGCGGGACTGGATATAGCACAGATACGCAGTATTTT. This chain uses TRBV7-6 with TRBJ2-3, with D perhaps TRBD2 (6 bases). Germline CDR1 is SGHVS and CDR2 is FNYEAQ. This CDR3 spans 18 amino acids. V was shortened by 3 bases and J by 0 bases, with 19 bases between the two germline ends.

This clonotype turned up a few times. The genes are TRBV5-1 and TRBJ2-2; the match to TRBD2 covers 9 bases. V dropped 2 bases and J dropped 4; count of bases not matched to a gene: 9. The length of the CDR3 is 17 residues. CDR1 is SGHRS, CDR2 YFSETQ, per germline. CDR3 protein: CASSFETTSGPTGELFF. For the CDR3, the DNA is TGCGCCAGCAGCTTCGAAACGACTAGCGGTCCCACCGGGGAGCTGTTTTTT.

The V and J genes are TRBV6-1 and TRBJ2-4; TRBD2 matches 7 bases. Germline CDR1 is MNHNS and CDR2 is SASEGT. V lost 2 bases and J lost 0; bases outside the gene matches: 4. The CDR3 is made up of 16 amino acids. The CDR3 sequence: CASSEKGRGAKNIQYF. The CDR3 DNA follows: TGTGCCAGCAGTGAAAAGGGGAGGGGAGCCAAAAACATTCAGTACTTC.